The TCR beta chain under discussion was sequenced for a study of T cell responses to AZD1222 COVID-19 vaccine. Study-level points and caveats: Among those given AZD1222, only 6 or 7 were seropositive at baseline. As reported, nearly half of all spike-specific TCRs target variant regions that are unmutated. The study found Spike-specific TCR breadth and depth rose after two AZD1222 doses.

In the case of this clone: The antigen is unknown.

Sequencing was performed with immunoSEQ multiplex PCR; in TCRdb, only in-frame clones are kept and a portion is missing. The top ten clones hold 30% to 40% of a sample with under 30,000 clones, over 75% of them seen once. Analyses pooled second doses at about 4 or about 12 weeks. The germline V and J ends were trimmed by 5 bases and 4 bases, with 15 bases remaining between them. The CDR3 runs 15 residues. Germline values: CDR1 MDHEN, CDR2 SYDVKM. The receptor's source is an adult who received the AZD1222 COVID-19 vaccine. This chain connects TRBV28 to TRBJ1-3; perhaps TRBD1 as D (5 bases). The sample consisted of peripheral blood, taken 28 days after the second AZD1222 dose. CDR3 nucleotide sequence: TGTGCCAGCAGTCTTCACGGGGGTTCGGGAAACACCATATATTTT. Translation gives CASSLHGGSGNTIYF. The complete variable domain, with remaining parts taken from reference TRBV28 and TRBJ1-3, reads DVKVTQSSRYLVKRTGEKVFLECVQDMDHENMFWYRQDPGLGLRLIYFSYDVKMKEKGDIPEGYSVSREKKERFSLILESASTNQTSMYLCASSLHGGSGNTIYFGEGSWLTVV.